This TCR beta chain was identified during a study of cytomegalovirus exposure and HLA in healthy donors. The CDR3 runs to 16 residues. V was cut by 0 bases and J by 4 bases, with 13 bases left in between. Germline V gives CDR1 LNHDA, CDR2 SQIVND (reference sequence). Vbeta (60) and Jbeta (13) primers were used in the PCR. The assay was immunoSEQ multiplex PCR, and TCRdb's table has in-frame clones only and misses some. This repertoire shows around 190,000 clones, roughly 77% found once; its top ten account for more than 3%. Sequenced material: PBMCs. This TCR came from a man in his forties or fifties in good health and CMV-seropositive. This chain uses TRBV19 with TRBJ2-1; possible D gene TRBD2, 6 bases. The CDR3 DNA follows: TGTGCCAGTAGTATAGATCCCGGGAGCGTATACAATGAGCAGTTCTTC. Encoded protein: CASSIDPGSVYNEQFF.